The T cell receptor beta chain described here comes from a study of radiotherapy plus CTLA-4 blockade in lung cancer. Study-level results: Response, reportedly, was best predicted by interferon-beta along with early blood T cell clone dynamics. TCR clones originating in tumors grew in number in blood after radiotherapy plus ipilimumab.

The CDR3 length is 11 residues. CDR1 is DFQATT and CDR2 is SNEGSKA in the germline V gene (reference sequence). The germline V and J ends were trimmed by 3 bases and 3 bases, with 5 bases remaining between them. As for this clone: Antigen unknown.

Data came from immunoSEQ multiplex PCR; TCRdb stores just in-frame clones and leaves some out. The data show approximately 69,000 clones, roughly 75% seen once. This specimen consisted of peripheral blood, obtained from a patient treated with radiotherapy plus ipilimumab. This sequence was found in a human donor with non-small cell lung cancer who had a complete response to radiotherapy plus ipilimumab. The chain is built from TRBV20-1 and TRBJ1-2; weak D call: TRBD1 (5 bases). This CDR3 reads CSASRDYGYTF. CDR3 DNA sequence: TGCAGTGCTAGCAGGGACTATGGCTACACCTTC.